The clone carrying this TCR beta chain has only a few counts. Antigen unknown. This entry comes from a study of T cell repertoires in cytomegalovirus infection. Study-wide background: TCR beta signatures that were public indicated CMV infection and matching HLA type.

Germline-derived CDR1 and CDR2 are SNHLY and FYNNEI. V lost 5 bases and J 7 bases, leaving 15 bases between the germline ends. CDR3 length: 14 amino acids. In TCRdb, the reads were re-called with MiXCR into one record per CDR3 protein. The data show 100,000 to 150,000 distinct CDR3 sequences, more than 30% seen once. The receptor comes from a human donor in good health (CMV status not recorded). Some clones in this sample may be carry-over from other donors' samples. The sample consisted of CD8+ T cells from cultured PBMCs, taken from culture after CMV antigen stimulation. V gene TRBV2 combines with J gene TRBJ2-1, with D perhaps assigned TRBD1 or TRBD2 (5 bases each). The CDR3 loop is CASSHLVGENEQFF. In DNA, the CDR3 is TGTGCCAGCAGTCACCTCGTGGGGGAAAATGAGCAGTTCTTC.